This passage covers 13 T cell receptor beta chains from one sample sequenced in a study of vaccination and CD4 T cells after COVID-19. Cultured CD4+ T cells had their DNA profiled by the Oncomine TCR Beta short-read assay. In TCRdb, the PCR reads were re-called with MiXCR into one record per CDR3 protein. The profile shows some 17,000 distinct CDR3 sequences, about 51% of them singletons. Documented time point: late sampling 161 to 241 days after vaccination in three convalescent patients. Treatment given: approximately 9-day PBMC culture with coronavirus spike peptide pools or control peptides (ViraFEST assay). These TCRs' antigens remain unknown. Specimen: CD4+ T cells from blood, cultured in vitro, collected about 7 months after SARS-CoV-2 vaccination. The receptors shown here come from a human donor who had recovered from COVID-19.

The rearrangement joins TRBV27 to TRBJ1-1, with D possibly being TRBD1 (5 bases). Germline values: CDR1 MNHEY, CDR2 SMNVEV (reference sequence). The CDR3 loop spans 17 amino acids. V lost 3 bases to trimming and J lost 4 bases, with 21 bases between them. CDR3 in amino acids: CASSFGAVKGHATEAFF. As DNA, the CDR3 is TGTGCCAGCAGTTTTGGGGCGGTGAAGGGGCATGCCACTGAAGCTTTCTTT.

In its sample, this clonotype was seen a few times. The chain has TRBV7-8 and TRBJ2-7, with TRBD2 matching 9 bases. The CDR3 is 14 residues long. Germline V gives CDR1 SGHVS, CDR2 FQNEAQ. The V gene end was trimmed by 5 bases and the J gene end by 4 bases; junction bases not matched to a gene: 6. CDR3 in amino acids: CASSISGSGYEQYF. The CDR3 DNA sequence: TGTGCCAGCAGCATTAGCGGGAGTGGGTACGAGCAGTACTTC.

This rearrangement joins TRBV20-1 to TRBJ2-5, with TRBD1 matching 10 bases. CDR1 is DFQATT and CDR2 is SNEGSKA in the germline V gene (reference sequence). This CDR3 has 15 residues. In DNA, the CDR3 is TGCAGCCTCGTCCCCGACAGGGGGCAGATGGAGACCCAGTACTTC. Amino acids: CSLVPDRGQMETQYF.

The chain couples TRBV10-3 to TRBJ2-1; D is possibly TRBD1 (5 bases). The germline V gene has CDR1 ENHRY and CDR2 SYGVKD. The CDR3 is made up of 12 amino acids. V was cut by 9 bases and J by 7 bases, with 13 bases left in between. The CDR3: CAMSRAGNEQFF. Written as DNA, the CDR3 is TGTGCCATGTCCCGGGCAGGGAATGAGCAGTTCTTC.

The chain couples TRBV20-1 to TRBJ1-1; D ambiguous. The length of the CDR3 is 13 residues. Germline V gene sequence: CDR1 DFQATT, CDR2 SNEGSKA (reference sequence). The DNA of the CDR3 is TGCAGCGCAACGAGCCCGGTGAACACTGAAGCTTTCTTT. Protein sequence: CSATSPVNTEAFF.

The chain is built from TRBV6-1 and TRBJ1-2; the D gene is possibly TRBD1 (6 bases). Germline-derived CDR1 and CDR2 are MNHNS and SASEGT. Deletions cut 2 bases from V and 8 bases from J, with 21 bases between. This CDR3 region has 16 residues. CDR3 DNA: TGTGCCAGCAGTGAAAAGCAGCCAGACAGGCGAGGGGGCTACACCTTC. Its translation: CASSEKQPDRRGGYTF.

This clonotype was detected only a few times. CDR3 DNA: TGCAGTGCGGCCCGGCAGGCTAGAGATACGCAGTATTTT. It codes for CSAARQARDTQYF. The J gene is TRBJ2-3, the V gene TRBV20-1; D gene uncertain. The V gene lost 6 bases and the J gene lost 5 bases, with 15 bases spanning the gap. This CDR3 contains 13 residues. CDR1 DFQATT and CDR2 SNEGSKA come from the germline V gene (reference sequence).

In DNA form, the CDR3 reads TGTGCCAGCAGTGATGCCCAGAGCCTCTATGGCTACACCTTC. Its protein product is CASSDAQSLYGYTF. The rearrangement joins TRBV25-1 to TRBJ1-2; D uncertain. Trimming cost V 3 bases and J 4 bases, with 12 bases left between them. CDR1 and CDR2 from the germline V gene are MGHDK and SYGVNS. The CDR3 has 14 amino acids.

V gene TRBV7-2 combines with J gene TRBJ2-1; D might be TRBD2 (5 bases). The V end lost 0 bases, the J end lost 0 bases, and 6 bases lay between the germline ends. The CDR3 covers 15 residues. Germline V CDR1 and CDR2: SGHTA, FQGNSA. CDR3 loop: CASSLAGSSYNEQFF. CDR3 nucleotides: TGTGCCAGCAGCTTAGCTGGGAGCTCCTACAATGAGCAGTTCTTC.

This chain connects TRBV24-1 to TRBJ2-1; TRBD1 is a possible D gene (6 bases). The CDR3 is made up of 16 amino acids. Per germline, CDR1 KGHDR and CDR2 SFDVKD. Trimming took 3 bases from V and 1 from J, leaving 12 bases between them. In DNA, the CDR3 is TGTGCCACCAGTGATCAAGGGGGAAGGTCCTACAATGAGCAGTTCTTC. The encoded protein is CATSDQGGRSYNEQFF.

The rearrangement links TRBV20-1 to TRBJ2-5; a weak D match, TRBD2 (6 bases). The germline CDR1 and CDR2 sequences are DFQATT and SNEGSKA (reference sequence). With 3 bases removed from V and 5 bases from J, the gap between germline ends came to 13 bases. The CDR3 is 13 residues long. This CDR3 is CSASLPAGETQYF. CDR3 sequence (DNA): TGCAGTGCTAGTCTCCCGGCGGGGGAGACCCAGTACTTC.

This sequence joins TRBV7-9 and TRBJ2-6; D is undetermined. Germline-derived CDR1 and CDR2 are SEHNR and FQNEAQ (reference sequence). V lost 5 bases and J 0 bases, leaving 5 bases between the germline ends. The CDR3 loop spans 14 amino acids. The CDR3 DNA follows: TGTGCCAGCAGCCACGACTCTGGGGCCAACGTCCTGACTTTC. Translation: CASSHDSGANVLTF.

The chain employs TRBV6-4 and TRBJ1-2, with TRBD1 matching 10 bases. The CDR3 has 13 amino acids. CDR1 is MRHNA and CDR2 is SNTAGT in the germline V gene. Trimming at V came to 6 bases and at J to 6 bases, leaving 4 bases not matched to a gene. In nucleotides, the CDR3 is TGTGCCAGCAGAGCCGGGACAGGGGATGGCTACACCTTC. As protein: CASRAGTGDGYTF.